What follows are 6 T cell receptor beta chains derived from one specimen sequenced in a study of blood T cell repertoires in COVID-19. TCRdb's table, derived via immunoSEQ multiplex PCR, lists solely in-frame clones and lacks some. The repertoire holds about 140,000 clones, about 80% seen once, with 4.5% to 5.5% in the top ten. The sample was peripheral blood. The receptors shown here come from a human donor in a cohort sampled during active COVID-19.

This sequence joins TRBV30 and TRBJ1-2; D is unresolved. The CDR3 length is 14 residues. The ends were cut back, 7 bases at V and 0 bases at J, with 15 bases in the middle. Per germline, CDR1 GTSNPN and CDR2 SVGIG (reference sequence). In DNA form, the CDR3 reads TGTGCCTCTGAGGATGAGGGAGCTAACTATGGCTACACCTTC. Translated: CASEDEGANYGYTF.

In its sample, this clone was seen a few times. The chain recombines TRBV30 with TRBJ1-2, with D possibly matching TRBD1 (5 bases). CDR3 length: 13 amino acids. Looked up from germline, CDR1 is GTSNPN and CDR2 is SVGIG (reference sequence). The V end lost 5 bases, the J end lost 9 bases, and 19 bases lay between the germline ends. The CDR3 here is CAWATGSWYSYTF. The CDR3 DNA reads TGTGCCTGGGCTACAGGCTCTTGGTATAGCTACACCTTC.

The rearrangement uses TRBV11-1 and TRBJ1-2; tentative D call: TRBD1 (6 bases). Germline values: CDR1 SGHAT, CDR2 FQDESV (reference sequence). The CDR3 is 13 residues long. The V end was cut by 5 bases, the J end by 5 bases, with 12 bases between. In DNA, the CDR3 is TGTGCCAGCAGCCACGACCAGGGGTATGGCTACACCTTC. Translated, it gives CASSHDQGYGYTF. The full variable domain, rest sourced from reference TRBV11-1 and TRBJ1-2, is EAEVAQSPRYKITEKSQAVAFWCDPISGHATLYWYRQILGQGPELLVQFQDESVVDDSQLPKDRFSAERLKGVDSTLKIQPAELGDSAMYLCASSHDQGYGYTFGSGTRLTVV.

This clone was seen only a few times. J is TRBJ2-2 and V is TRBV2; D gene uncertain. The CDR3 sequence is 13 residues long. Germline CDR1 is SNHLY and CDR2 is FYNNEI. The V end was cut by 8 bases, the J end by 2 bases, with 9 bases between. Here the CDR3 DNA reads TGTGCCAGCTATTCCAGTAACACCGGGGAGCTGTTTTTT. This gives the protein CASYSSNTGELFF.

The rearrangement links TRBV7-3 to TRBJ2-1; 8 bases align to TRBD2. The ends lost 1 base at V and 6 bases at J; junction bases unmatched: 5. Germline lookup yields CDR1 SGHTA and CDR2 FQGTGA. CDR3 length: 15 residues. The CDR3: CASSLMAGGFNEQFF. CDR3 DNA: TGTGCCAGCAGCTTAATGGCGGGAGGTTTCAATGAGCAGTTCTTC. Looking up the rest from reference TRBV7-3 and TRBJ2-1 gives the full variable domain: GAGVSQTPSNKVTEKGKYVELRCDPISGHTALYWYRQSLGQGPEFLIYFQGTGAADDSGLPNDRFFAVRPEGSVSTLKIQRTERGDSAVYLCASSLMAGGFNEQFFGPGTRLTVL.

V gene TRBV4-2 combines with J gene TRBJ2-1; 15 bases agree with TRBD2. Germline CDR1 and CDR2: LGHNA and YNFKEQ. Trimming took 4 bases from V and 5 from J; bases not matched to a gene: 6. This CDR3 region has 17 residues. CDR3 DNA sequence: TGTGCCAGCAGCCCTGGACTAGCGGGAGGGTTGAACAATGAGCAGTTCTTC. It specifies CASSPGLAGGLNNEQFF.